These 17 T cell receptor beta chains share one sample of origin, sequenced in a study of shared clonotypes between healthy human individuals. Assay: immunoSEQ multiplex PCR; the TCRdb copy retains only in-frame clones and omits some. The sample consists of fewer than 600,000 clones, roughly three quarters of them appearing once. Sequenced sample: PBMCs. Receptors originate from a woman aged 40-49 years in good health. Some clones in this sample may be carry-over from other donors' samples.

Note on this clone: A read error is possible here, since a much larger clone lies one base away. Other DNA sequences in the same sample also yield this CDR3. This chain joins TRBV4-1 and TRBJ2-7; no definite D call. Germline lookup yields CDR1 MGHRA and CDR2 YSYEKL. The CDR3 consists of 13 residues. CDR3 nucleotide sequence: TGCGCCGGCAGCCTTGCGGTACCCTACGAGCAGTACTTC. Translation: CAGSLAVPYEQYF.

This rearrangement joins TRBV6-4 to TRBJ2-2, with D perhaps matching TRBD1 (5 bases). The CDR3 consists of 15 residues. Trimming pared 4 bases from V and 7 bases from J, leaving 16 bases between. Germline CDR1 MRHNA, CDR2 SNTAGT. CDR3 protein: CASSADAGWRGELFF. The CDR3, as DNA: TGTGCCAGCAGTGCCGACGCAGGGTGGCGCGGGGAGCTGTTTTTT.

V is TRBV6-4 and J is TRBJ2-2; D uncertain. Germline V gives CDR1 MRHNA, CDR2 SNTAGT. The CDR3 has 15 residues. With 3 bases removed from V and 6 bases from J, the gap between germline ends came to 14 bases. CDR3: CASSEFALVAGELFF. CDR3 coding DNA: TGTGCCAGCAGTGAGTTCGCTCTCGTGGCCGGGGAGCTGTTTTTT.

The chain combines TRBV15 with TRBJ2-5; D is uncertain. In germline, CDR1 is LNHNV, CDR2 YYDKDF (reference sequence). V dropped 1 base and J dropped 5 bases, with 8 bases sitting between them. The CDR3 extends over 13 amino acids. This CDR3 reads CATSRGARETQYF. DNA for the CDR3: TGTGCCACCAGCAGAGGGGCGCGGGAGACCCAGTACTTC.

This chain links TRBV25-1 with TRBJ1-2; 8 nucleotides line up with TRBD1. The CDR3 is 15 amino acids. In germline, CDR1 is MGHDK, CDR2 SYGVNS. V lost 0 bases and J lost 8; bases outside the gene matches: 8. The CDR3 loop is CASSEYPGGSGGYTF. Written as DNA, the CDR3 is TGTGCCAGCAGTGAATACCCAGGGGGCTCGGGAGGCTACACCTTC.

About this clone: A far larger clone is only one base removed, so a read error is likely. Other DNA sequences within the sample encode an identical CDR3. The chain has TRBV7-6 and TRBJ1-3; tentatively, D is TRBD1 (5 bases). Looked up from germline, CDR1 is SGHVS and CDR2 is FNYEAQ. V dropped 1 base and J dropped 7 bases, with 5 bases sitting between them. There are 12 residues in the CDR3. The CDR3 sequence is CASSLEGNTIYF. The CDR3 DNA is TGTGCCAGCAGCTTAGAGGGGAACACCATATATTTT. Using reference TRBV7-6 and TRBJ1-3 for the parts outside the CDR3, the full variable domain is GAGVSQSPRYKVTKRGQDVALRCDPISGHVSLYWYRQALGQGPEFLTYFNYEAQQDKSGLPNDRFSAERPEGSISTLTIQRTEQRDSAMYRCASSLEGNTIYFGEGSWLTVV.

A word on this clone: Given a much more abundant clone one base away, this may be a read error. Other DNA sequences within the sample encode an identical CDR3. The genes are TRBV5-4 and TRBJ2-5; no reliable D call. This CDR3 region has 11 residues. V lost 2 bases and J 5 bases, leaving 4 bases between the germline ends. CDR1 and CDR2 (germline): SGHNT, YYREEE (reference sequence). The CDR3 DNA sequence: TGTGCCAGCAGCTTACAGGAGACCCAGTACTTC. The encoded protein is CASSLQETQYF. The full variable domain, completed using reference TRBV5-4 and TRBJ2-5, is ETGVTQSPTHLIKTRGQQVTLRCSSQSGHNTVSWYQQALGQGPQFIFQYYREEENGRGNFPPRFSGLQFPNYSSELNVNALELDDSALYLCASSLQETQYFGPGTRLLVL.

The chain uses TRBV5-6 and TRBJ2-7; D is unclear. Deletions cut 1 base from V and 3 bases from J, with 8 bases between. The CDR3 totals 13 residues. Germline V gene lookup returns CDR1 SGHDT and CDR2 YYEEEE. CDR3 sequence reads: CASSLNLIYEQYF. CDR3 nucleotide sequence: TGTGCCAGCAGCTTGAATCTGATCTACGAGCAGTACTTC. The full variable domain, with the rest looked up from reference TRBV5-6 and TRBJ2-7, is DAGVTQSPTHLIKTRGQQVTLRCSPKSGHDTVSWYQQALGQGPQFIFQYYEEEERQRGNFPDRFSGHQFPNYSSELNVNALLLGDSALYLCASSLNLIYEQYFGPGTRLTVT.

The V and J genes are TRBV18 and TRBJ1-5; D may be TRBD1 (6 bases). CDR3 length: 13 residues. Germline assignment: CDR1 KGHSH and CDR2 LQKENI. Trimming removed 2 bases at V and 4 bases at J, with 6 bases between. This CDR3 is CASSPGQNQPQHF. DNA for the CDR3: TGTGCCAGCTCACCAGGACAGAATCAGCCCCAGCATTTT.

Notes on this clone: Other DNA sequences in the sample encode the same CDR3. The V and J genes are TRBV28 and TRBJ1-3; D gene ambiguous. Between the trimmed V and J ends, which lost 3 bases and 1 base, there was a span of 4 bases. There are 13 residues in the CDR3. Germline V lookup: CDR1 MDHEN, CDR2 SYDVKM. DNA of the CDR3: TGTGCCAGCAGTTTTGTGTCTGGAAACACCATATATTTT. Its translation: CASSFVSGNTIYF.

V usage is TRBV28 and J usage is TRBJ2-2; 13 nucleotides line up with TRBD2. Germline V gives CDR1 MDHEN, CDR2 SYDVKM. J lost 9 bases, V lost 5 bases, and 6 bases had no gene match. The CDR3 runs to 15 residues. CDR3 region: CASSGGTSGMRELFF. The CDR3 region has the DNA TGTGCCAGCAGTGGGGGGACTAGCGGGATGCGGGAGCTGTTTTTT.

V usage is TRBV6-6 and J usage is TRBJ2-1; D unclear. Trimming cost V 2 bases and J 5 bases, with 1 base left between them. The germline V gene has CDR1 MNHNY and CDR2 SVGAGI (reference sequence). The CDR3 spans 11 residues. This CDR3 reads CASSYDNEQFF. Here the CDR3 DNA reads TGTGCCAGCAGTTACGACAATGAGCAGTTCTTC.

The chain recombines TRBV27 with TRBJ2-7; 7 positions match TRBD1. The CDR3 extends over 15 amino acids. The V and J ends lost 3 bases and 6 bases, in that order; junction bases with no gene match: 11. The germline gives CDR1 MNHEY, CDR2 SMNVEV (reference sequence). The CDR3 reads CASSFSQTYRGEQYF. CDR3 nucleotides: TGTGCCAGCAGTTTTTCTCAGACTTACAGGGGCGAGCAGTACTTC.

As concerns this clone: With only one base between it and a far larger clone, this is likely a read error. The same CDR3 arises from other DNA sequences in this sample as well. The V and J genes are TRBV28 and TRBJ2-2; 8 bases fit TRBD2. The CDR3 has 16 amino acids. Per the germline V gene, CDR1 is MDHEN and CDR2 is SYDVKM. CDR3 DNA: TGTGCCAGTGACGGCTGGCGGGGGGCGAACACCGGAGAGCTGTTTTTT. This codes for CASDGWRGANTGELFF.

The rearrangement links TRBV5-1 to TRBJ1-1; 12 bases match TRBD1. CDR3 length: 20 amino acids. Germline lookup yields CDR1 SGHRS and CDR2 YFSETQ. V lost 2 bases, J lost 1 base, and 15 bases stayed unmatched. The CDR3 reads CASSFEGQGAPGARNTEAFF. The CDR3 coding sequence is TGCGCCAGCAGCTTTGAGGGACAGGGGGCGCCGGGCGCCCGGAACACTGAAGCTTTCTTT.

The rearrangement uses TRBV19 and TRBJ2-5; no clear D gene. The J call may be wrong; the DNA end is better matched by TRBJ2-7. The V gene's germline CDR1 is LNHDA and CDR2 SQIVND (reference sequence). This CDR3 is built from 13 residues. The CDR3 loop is CASSQTDGFEQYF. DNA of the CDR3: TGTGCCAGTAGTCAAACAGACGGTTTCGAGCAGTACTTC.

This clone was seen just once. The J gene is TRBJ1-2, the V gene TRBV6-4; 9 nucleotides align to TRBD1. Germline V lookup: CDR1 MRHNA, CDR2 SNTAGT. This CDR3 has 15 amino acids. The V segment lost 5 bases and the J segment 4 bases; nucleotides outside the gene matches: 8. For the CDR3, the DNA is TGTGCCAGCAGTCCCCAGGGACAGGGTCCCTATGGCTACACCTTC. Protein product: CASSPQGQGPYGYTF.